Reported below is one T cell receptor (beta chain). Its antigen is not known. This record belongs to a study of T cell responses to AZD1222 COVID-19 vaccine. Study-wide background: Pooled together were second doses at about 4 or about 12 weeks. Overall study results and limits: The sample set comprised mostly white British donors with more females, and clonal diversity was possibly underestimated. Only six people who got AZD1222 tested seropositive at baseline. Elevations in Spike-specific TCR breadth and depth followed administration of two AZD1222 doses.

TCRdb's table, derived via immunoSEQ multiplex PCR, lists solely in-frame clones and lacks some. The sample gives about 150,000 clones, about nine tenths of which show up once; around 1.9% is in the top ten. Germline V gene data show CDR1 as LNHDA and CDR2 as SQIVND (reference sequence). This CDR3 has 14 amino acids. The trim removed 3 bases at V and 4 bases at J, leaving 5 bases unmatched. This sequence joins TRBV19 and TRBJ1-2; 7 positions match TRBD1. The sequence came from an adult in good health. The source was peripheral blood, collected on day 0 of AZD1222 vaccination. Here the CDR3 reads CASSIFGDSYGYTF. As DNA, the CDR3 is TGTGCCAGTAGTATCTTCGGGGACAGCTATGGCTACACCTTC.